The text below deals with one T cell receptor beta chain. Its specificity is unknown. The data were obtained in a study of chemoradiotherapy in HPV16-positive cancers. The CDR3 length is 12 residues. Germline V lookup: CDR1 SGDLS, CDR2 YYNGEE. The V gene lost 0 bases and the J gene lost 2 bases, with 2 bases spanning the gap. Study-wide points: HPV-responsive T-cell expansion during chemoradiotherapy was linked to improved recurrence-free survival in HPV16-positive patients.

Libraries were prepared by immunoSEQ multiplex PCR; TCRdb keeps only in-frame clonotypes and omits some of them. This repertoire shows some 34,000 clones, about 92% found once; its top ten account for 3% to 4%. The sample in question was blood, obtained from a patient who underwent chemoradiotherapy. The TCR originated in a human donor with HPV-associated anogenital cancer. V and J are TRBV9 and TRBJ1-2; D is unresolved. CDR3 nucleotides: TGTGCCAGCAGCGTAGGCAACTATGGCTACACCTTC. Its translation is CASSVGNYGYTF.